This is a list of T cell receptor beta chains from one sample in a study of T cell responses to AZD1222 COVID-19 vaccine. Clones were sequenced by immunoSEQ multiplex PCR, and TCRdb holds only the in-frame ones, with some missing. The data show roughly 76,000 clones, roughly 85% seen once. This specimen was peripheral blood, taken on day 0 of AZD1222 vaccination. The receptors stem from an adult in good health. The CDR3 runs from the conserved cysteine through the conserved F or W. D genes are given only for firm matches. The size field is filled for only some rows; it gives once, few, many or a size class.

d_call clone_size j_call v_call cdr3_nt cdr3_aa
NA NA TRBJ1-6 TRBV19 TGTGCCAGTAGTCCCTCAGGACAAGGGCATTCACCCCTCCACTTT CASSPSGQGHSPLHF
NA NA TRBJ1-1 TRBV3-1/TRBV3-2 TGTGCCAGCAGCCAATCGAACACTGAAGCTTTCTTT CASSQSNTEAFF
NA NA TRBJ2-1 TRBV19 TGTGCCAGTAAAGGACGTTACGGTTACGGGAAATACAATGAGCAGTTCTTC CASKGRYGYGKYNEQFF
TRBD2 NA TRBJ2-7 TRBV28 TGTGCCAGCAGTTCAACTAGCGGGAGGGCGGTCGAGCAGTACTTC CASSSTSGRAVEQYF
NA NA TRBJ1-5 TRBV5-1 TGCGCCAGCAGCTTGGGACAGCCGGGCAATCAGCCCCAGCATTTT CASSLGQPGNQPQHF
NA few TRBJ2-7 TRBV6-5 TGTGCCAGCAGTCCTAGCTCCTACGAGCAGTACTTC CASSPSSYEQYF
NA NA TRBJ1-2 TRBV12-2 TGTGCAAGTCGCTTAGAAGAGCCGGGGCAGGGACATGGCTACACCTTC CASRLEEPGQGHGYTF
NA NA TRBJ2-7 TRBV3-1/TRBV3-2 TGTGCCAGCAGCCAACGGCCTAACGAGCAGTACTTC CASSQRPNEQYF
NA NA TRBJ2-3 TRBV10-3 TGTGCCATCAGTGGGGACCTGGCAGGGCGTACAGATACGCAGTATTTT CAISGDLAGRTDTQYF
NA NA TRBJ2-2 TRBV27 TGTGCCAGCAGTGGCTCGGACGACGGGGAGCTGTTTTTT CASSGSDDGELFF
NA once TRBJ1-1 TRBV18 TGTGCCAGCTCACCACCTGAAGGGGTCCCATTGAACACTGAAGCTTTCTTT CASSPPEGVPLNTEAFF
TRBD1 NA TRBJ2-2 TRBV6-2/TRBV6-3 TGTGCCAGCAGTTACACACTCCGGGACAGAAACACCGGGGAGCTGTTTTTT CASSYTLRDRNTGELFF
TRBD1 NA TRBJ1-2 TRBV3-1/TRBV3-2 TGTGCCAGCAGCCACCAGACAGGGGGAGACGGCTACACCTTC CASSHQTGGDGYTF
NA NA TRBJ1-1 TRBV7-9 TGTGCCACCAGGGTAGTGACGAACACTGAAGCTTTCTTT CATRVVTNTEAFF
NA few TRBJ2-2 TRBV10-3 TGTGCCATCAGCGCAAAGGGCGGAGACACCGGGGAGCTGTTTTTT CAISAKGGDTGELFF
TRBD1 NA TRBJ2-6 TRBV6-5 TGTGCCAGCAGCCCCACAGGGGCCGGGGCCAACGTCCTGACTTTC CASSPTGAGANVLTF
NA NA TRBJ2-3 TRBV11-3 TGTGCCAGCAGCAACCCCCTTAACGGGAGTTTGTCAGATACGCAGTATTTT CASSNPLNGSLSDTQYF
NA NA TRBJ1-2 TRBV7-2 TGTGCCAGCAGCCGGAGGGGGGGCGCAGGTGTGGGCTATGGCTACACCTTC CASSRRGGAGVGYGYTF
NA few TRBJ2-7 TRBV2 TGTGCCAGCAGTGAAGGGGCGAGTTTCTTCTACGAGCAGTACTTC CASSEGASFFYEQYF
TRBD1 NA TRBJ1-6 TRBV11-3 TGTGCCAGCAGCTTGGCAGGGGGAAATTCACCCCTCCACTTT CASSLAGGNSPLHF
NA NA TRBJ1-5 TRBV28 TGTGCCAGCAACGGGCAGGTTCAGCCCCAGCATTTT CASNGQVQPQHF
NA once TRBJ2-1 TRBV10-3 TGTGCCATCAGTGAGTCTGGAGGGGGAATTGAGCAGTTCTTC CAISESGGGIEQFF
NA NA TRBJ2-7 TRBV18 TGTGCCAGCTCACCGGGCGCAGACGAGCAGTACTTC CASSPGADEQYF
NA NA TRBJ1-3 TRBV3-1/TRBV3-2 TGTGCCAGCAGCCTCAACTCTGGAAACACCATATATTTT CASSLNSGNTIYF
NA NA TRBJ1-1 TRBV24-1 TGTGCCACCAGTGATTTGCAGGGTCGAACTGAAGCTTTCTTT CATSDLQGRTEAFF
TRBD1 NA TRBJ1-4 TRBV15 TGTGCCACCAGCTATTTACTAAACAGGGGTCCTAATGAAAAACTGTTTTTT CATSYLLNRGPNEKLFF
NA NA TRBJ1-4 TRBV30 TGTGCCTGGAGTGCGACGGAGGGGTCCAATGAAAAACTGTTTTTT CAWSATEGSNEKLFF
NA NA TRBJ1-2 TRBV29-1 TGCAGCGTGGGGGGCTTTTCGGAACATGGCTACACCTTC CSVGGFSEHGYTF
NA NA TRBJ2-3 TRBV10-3 TGTGCCATCAGTGTTCTGGGGGGTAGCACAGATACGCAGTATTTT CAISVLGGSTDTQYF
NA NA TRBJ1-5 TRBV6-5 TGTGCCAGCAGCGAGGGGTACCGAGACAATCAGCCCCAGCATTTT CASSEGYRDNQPQHF
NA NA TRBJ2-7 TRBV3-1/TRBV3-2 TGTGCCAGCAGCCCCACAGGCCGGGCCGTTAGCTCCTACGAGCAGTACTTC CASSPTGRAVSSYEQYF
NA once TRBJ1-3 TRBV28 TGTGCCAGCAGCCGACCTGGGGGTCCCCGCAACACCATATATTTT CASSRPGGPRNTIYF
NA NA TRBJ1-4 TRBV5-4 TGTGCCAGCAGCTTGGGTCCGGGCTTGAGGACTAATAAAAAACTGTTTTTT CASSLGPGLRTNKKLFF